This T cell receptor (beta chain) was recorded in a study of vaccination effects on CD4 cells after COVID-19. Study summary: CD4+ T cells specific for antigen were expanded with viral peptide pools by the ViraFEST assay before sequencing. Sample donation by two convalescent patients took place 16 days and one week before vaccination.

This CDR3 is built from 14 residues. Per germline, CDR1 SSHAT and CDR2 FNYEAQ (reference sequence). This clone occurred a few times. The antigen is not known. The germline gene is not matched at one end of the junction; a read error may be the cause. TCRdb's copy holds only in-frame clones and misses some; the assay was immunoSEQ multiplex PCR. The sample yields under 50,000 clones, roughly 72% seen once. Subsequent to roughly 9 days of culture, CD4+ T cells were isolated. The person's infection with SARS-CoV-2, confirmed by PCR, took place between March and December 2020. Cultures had half their medium replaced with IL-2 medium on days 3 and 7.

This receptor was taken from a human donor who had a prior SARS-CoV-2 infection. The sample consisted of CD4+ T cells from PBMCs cultured without peptide, taken before COVID-19 vaccination. V gene TRBV7-7 combines with J gene TRBJ2-3; TRBD2 aligns across 7 bases. The DNA for the CDR3 is TGTGCTAGCAGCCTAGCGGTCGGGGCAGATACGCAGTATTTT. Translating gives CASSLAVGADTQYF. The whole variable domain, filled in from reference TRBV7-7 and TRBJ2-3, reads GAGVSQSPRYKVTKRGQDVTLRCDPISSHATLYWYQQALGQGPEFLTYFNYEAQPDKSGLPSDRFSAERPEGSISTLTIQRTEQRDSAMYRCASSLAVGADTQYFGPGTRLTVL.